This TCR beta chain was identified during a study of T cell repertoires in cytomegalovirus infection. Background on the study: Public TCR beta signatures provided an indication of both CMV infection and a matching HLA type. Study-level findings and limits: The ex vivo response was dominated by HLA-C-restricted CMV-specific TCR beta clonotypes. Summed public TCR beta family frequency identified CMV carriers bearing the relevant HLA.

With 1 base clipped from V and 9 bases from J, the junction kept 5 bases outside the gene matches. This CDR3 spans 13 amino acids. Germline lookup yields CDR1 SGHTA and CDR2 FQGNSA. This clonotype came up many times. Its antigen is not known. TCRdb redid the calling of the reads with MiXCR, one entry per CDR3 protein. The data hold hundreds of thousands of distinct CDR3 sequences, with more than 40% observed a single time. This chain joins TRBV7-2 and TRBJ2-5, with 7 bases lining up with TRBD2. Sequencing was performed on cultured PBMCs, taken from culture after CMV antigen stimulation. The sequence derives from a human donor in good health (CMV status not recorded). Some clones in this sample may be carry-over from other donors' samples. CDR3 nucleotides: TGTGCCAGCAGCTTAGACGGGACTATGCCCCAGTACTTC. Protein product: CASSLDGTMPQYF.